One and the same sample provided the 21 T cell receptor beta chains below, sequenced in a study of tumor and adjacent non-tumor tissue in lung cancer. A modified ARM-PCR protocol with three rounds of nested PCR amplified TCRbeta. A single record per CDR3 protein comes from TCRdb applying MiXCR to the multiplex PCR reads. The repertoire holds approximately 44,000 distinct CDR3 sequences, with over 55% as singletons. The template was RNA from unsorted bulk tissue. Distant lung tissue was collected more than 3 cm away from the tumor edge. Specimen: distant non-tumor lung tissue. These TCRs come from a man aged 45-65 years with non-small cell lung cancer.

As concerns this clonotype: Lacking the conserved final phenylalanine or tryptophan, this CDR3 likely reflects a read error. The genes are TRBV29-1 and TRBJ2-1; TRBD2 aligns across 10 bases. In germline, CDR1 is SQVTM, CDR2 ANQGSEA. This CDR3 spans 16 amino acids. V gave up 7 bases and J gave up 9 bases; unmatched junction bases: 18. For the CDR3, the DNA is TGCAGCGCTCCGCTGGGACTAGCGCGGGGGCCGGGTGAGCAGTTCCTC. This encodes CSAPLGLARGPGEQFL.

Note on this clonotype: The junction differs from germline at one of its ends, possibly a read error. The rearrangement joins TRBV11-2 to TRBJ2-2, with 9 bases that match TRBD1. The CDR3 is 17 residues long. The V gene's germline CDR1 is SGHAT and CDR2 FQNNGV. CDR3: CASSLGGQGGGAGELLF. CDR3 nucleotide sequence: TGCGCCAGCAGCCTAGGGGGACAGGGAGGAGGGGCCGGGGAGCTGTTGTTT.

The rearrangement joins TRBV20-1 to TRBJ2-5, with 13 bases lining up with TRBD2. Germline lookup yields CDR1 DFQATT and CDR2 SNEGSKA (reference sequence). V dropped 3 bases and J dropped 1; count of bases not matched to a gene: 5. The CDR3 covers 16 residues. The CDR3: CSASRGTSGVQETQYF. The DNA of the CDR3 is TGCAGTGCTAGTCGCGGGACTAGCGGGGTCCAAGAGACCCAGTACTTC.

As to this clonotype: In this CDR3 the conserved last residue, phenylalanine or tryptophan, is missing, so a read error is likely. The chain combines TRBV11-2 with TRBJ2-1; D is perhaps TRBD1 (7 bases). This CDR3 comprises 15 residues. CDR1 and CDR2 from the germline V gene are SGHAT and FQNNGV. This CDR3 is CTSSLRDSSYNEQFL. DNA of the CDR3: TGTACCAGCAGCTTGCGGGACAGTAGTTACAATGAGCAGTTCTTA.

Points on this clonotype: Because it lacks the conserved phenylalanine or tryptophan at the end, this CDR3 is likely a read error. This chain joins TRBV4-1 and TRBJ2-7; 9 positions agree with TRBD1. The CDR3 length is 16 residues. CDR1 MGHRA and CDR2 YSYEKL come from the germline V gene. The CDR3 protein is CTSNQPGTGPSYEQYL. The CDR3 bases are TGCACCAGCAACCAACCCGGGACAGGGCCCTCCTACGAGCAGTACCTC.

This chain's CDR3 is CASSGSKLQGGGYTF. The DNA of the CDR3 is TGTGCCAGCAGCGGGTCAAAACTACAGGGAGGTGGCTACACCTTC. This chain uses TRBV11-2 with TRBJ1-2; D might be TRBD1 (6 bases). Trimming pared 5 bases from V and 7 bases from J, leaving 20 bases between. CDR3 size: 15 residues. In germline, CDR1 is SGHAT, CDR2 FQNNGV.

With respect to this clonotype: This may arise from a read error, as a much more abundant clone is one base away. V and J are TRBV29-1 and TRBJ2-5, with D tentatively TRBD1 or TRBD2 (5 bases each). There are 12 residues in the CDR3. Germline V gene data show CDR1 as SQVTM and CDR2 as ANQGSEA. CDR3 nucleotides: TGCAGCGTTGGGGGGACCCGAGAGGCCCAGTACTTC. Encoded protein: CSVGGTREAQYF.

The CDR3 coding sequence is TGTACCGGCACCACCTACACAGGGCTCAGTAAGGACACTGAAGCTTTCTTT. Translated: CTGTTYTGLSKDTEAFF. The gene calls are TRBV12-3 or TRBV12-4 and TRBJ1-1; D is perhaps TRBD1 (6 bases). CDR3 length equals 17 residues.

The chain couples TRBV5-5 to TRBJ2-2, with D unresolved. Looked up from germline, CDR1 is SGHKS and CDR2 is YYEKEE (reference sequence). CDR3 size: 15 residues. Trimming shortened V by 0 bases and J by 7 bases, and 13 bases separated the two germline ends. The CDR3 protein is CASSLVRFGIGELFF. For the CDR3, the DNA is TGTGCCAGCAGCTTGGTTCGATTCGGCATCGGGGAGCTGTTTTTT.

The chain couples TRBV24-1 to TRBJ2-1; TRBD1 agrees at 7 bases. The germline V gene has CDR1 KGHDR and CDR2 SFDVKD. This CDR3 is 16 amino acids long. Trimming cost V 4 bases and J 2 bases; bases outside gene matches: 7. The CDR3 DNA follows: TGTGCCACCAGTGAACCCGGGACAGAGGCCTACAATGAGCAGTTCTTC. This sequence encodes CATSEPGTEAYNEQFF.

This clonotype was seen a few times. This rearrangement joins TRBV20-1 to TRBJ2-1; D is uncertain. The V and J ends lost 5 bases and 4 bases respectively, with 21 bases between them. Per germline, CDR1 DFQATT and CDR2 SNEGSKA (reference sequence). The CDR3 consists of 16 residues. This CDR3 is CSASIPDASPYNEQFF. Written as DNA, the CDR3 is TGCAGTGCTTCGATACCAGACGCCAGCCCTTACAATGAGCAGTTCTTC.

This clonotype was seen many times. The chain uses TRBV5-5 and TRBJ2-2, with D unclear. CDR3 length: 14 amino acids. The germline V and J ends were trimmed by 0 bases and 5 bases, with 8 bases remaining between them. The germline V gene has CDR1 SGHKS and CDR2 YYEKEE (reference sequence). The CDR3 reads CASSLAFVTGELFF. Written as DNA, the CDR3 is TGTGCCAGCAGCTTGGCATTTGTGACCGGGGAGCTGTTTTTT.

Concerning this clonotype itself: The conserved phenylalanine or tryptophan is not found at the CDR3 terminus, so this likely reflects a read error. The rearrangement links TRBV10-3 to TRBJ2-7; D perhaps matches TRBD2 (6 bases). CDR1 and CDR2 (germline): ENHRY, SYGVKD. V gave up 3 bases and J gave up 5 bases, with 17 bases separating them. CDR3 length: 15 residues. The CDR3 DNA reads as TGTGCCATCAGTGATTCAGGAGGGGCTAGCGACGAGCAGTACTTA. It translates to CAISDSGGASDEQYL.

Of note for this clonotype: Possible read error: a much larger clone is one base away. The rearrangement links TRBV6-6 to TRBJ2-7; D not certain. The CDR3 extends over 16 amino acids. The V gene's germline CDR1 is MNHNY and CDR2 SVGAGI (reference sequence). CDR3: CVSSYSPGPSSYEQYF. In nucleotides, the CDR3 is TGTGTCAGCAGTTACTCCCCGGGCCCGAGCTCCTACGAGCAGTACTTC.

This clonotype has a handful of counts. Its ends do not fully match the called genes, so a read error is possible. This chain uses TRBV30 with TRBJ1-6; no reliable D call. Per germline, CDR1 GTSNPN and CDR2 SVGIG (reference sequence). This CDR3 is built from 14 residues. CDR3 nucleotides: TGTGCCCGGAGTGGGGAACAGTTGAATTCACCCCTCCACTTT. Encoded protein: CARSGEQLNSPLHF.

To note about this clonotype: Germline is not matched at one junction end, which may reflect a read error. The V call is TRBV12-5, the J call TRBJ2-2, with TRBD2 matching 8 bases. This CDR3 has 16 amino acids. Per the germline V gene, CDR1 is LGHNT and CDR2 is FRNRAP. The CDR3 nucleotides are TGTGCTAGTGATTTGGGACTAGTGCAGAACACCGGGGAGCTGTTTTTC. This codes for CASDLGLVQNTGELFF.

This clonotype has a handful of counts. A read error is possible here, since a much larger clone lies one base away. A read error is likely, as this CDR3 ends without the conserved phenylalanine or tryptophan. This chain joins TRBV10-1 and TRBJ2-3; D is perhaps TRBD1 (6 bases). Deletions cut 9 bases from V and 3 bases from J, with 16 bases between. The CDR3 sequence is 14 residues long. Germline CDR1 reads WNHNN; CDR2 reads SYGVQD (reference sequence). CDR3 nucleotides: TGCGCCAGTAGTCAGGGGCTTCGGACAGATACGCAGTATTCT. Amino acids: CASSQGLRTDTQYS.

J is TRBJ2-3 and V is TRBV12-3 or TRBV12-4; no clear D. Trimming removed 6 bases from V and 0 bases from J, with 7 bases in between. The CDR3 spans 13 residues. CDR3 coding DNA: TGTGCCAGCAGCCAGGACAGCACAGATACGCAGTATTTT. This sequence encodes CASSQDSTDTQYF.

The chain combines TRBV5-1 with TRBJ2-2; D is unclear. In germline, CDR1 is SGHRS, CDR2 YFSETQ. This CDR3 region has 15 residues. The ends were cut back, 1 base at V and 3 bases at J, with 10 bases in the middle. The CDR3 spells CASSLNLVDTGELFF. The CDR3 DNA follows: TGCGCCAGCAGCTTGAATCTAGTTGACACCGGGGAGCTGTTTTTT.

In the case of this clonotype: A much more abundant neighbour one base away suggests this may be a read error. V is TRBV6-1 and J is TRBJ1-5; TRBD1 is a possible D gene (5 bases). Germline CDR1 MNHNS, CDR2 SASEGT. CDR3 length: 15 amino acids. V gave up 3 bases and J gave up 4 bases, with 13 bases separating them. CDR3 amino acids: CASSDRLSGNQPQHF. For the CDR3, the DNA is TGTGCCAGCAGTGACAGGCTCTCAGGGAATCAGCCCCAGCATTTT.

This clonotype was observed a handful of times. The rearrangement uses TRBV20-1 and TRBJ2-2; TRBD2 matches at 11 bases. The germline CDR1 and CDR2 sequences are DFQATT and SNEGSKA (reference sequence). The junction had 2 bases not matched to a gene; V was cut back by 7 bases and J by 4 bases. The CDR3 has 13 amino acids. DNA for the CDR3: TGCAGTGTCCTAGCGGGAGGCACCGGGGAGCTGTTTTTT. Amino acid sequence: CSVLAGGTGELFF.